What follows are 10 T cell receptor beta chains derived from one specimen sequenced in a study of chemoradiotherapy in HPV16-positive cancers. The protocol was immunoSEQ multiplex PCR, while the TCRdb copy is restricted to in-frame clones and leaves out a portion. The data hold 25,000 to 40,000 clones, with about 91% observed a single time. The source was blood, collected from a patient who underwent chemoradiotherapy. The receptor source for this set is a human donor with HPV-associated anogenital cancer.

The gene calls are TRBV9 and TRBJ2-1, with 11 bases matching TRBD2. CDR3 length: 21 amino acids. Germline assignment: CDR1 SGDLS and CDR2 YYNGEE. The V and J ends lost 0 bases and 0 bases, in that order; junction bases with no gene match: 14. This chain's CDR3 is CASSVDPTSGRPRSSYNEQFF. In DNA form, the CDR3 reads TGTGCCAGCAGCGTAGATCCCACTAGCGGGAGACCACGGAGCTCCTACAATGAGCAGTTCTTC. The full variable domain, with the rest looked up from reference TRBV9 and TRBJ2-1, is DSGVTQTPKHLITATGQRVTLRCSPRSGDLSVYWYQQSLDQGLQFLIQYYNGEERAKGNILERFSAQQFPDLHSELNLSSLELGDSALYFCASSVDPTSGRPRSSYNEQFFGPGTRLTVL.

This chain joins TRBV7-2 and TRBJ2-7, with TRBD2 identical over 10 bases. The germline V gene has CDR1 SGHTA and CDR2 FQGNSA. This CDR3 has 16 residues. Trimming cost V 5 bases and J 0 bases; bases outside gene matches: 7. The CDR3 nucleotides are TGTGCCAGCAGCCTCACCGGGACTAGCGCCTCCTACGAGCAGTACTTC. Translation: CASSLTGTSASYEQYF.

The chain carries TRBV19 and TRBJ2-5; 9 bases fit TRBD2. This CDR3 has 16 amino acids. V lost 2 bases, J lost 4 bases, and 8 bases stayed unmatched. Germline CDR1 reads LNHDA; CDR2 reads SQIVND (reference sequence). Here the CDR3 DNA reads TGTGCCAGTAGTATACGGGCTAGCGGGGACGGAGAGACCCAGTACTTC. Translation gives CASSIRASGDGETQYF.

This clone was found a few times. CDR3 in amino acids: CASSLIDHKNIQYF. The CDR3 region has the DNA TGTGCCAGCAGCTTAATAGACCACAAAAACATTCAGTACTTC. V usage is TRBV7-9 and J usage is TRBJ2-4; the D is unclear. Germline CDR1 SEHNR, CDR2 FQNEAQ (reference sequence). The germline V and J ends were trimmed by 2 bases and 3 bases, with 8 bases remaining between them. The length of the CDR3 is 14 residues.

V is TRBV28 and J is TRBJ1-4; D is ambiguous. V dropped 2 bases and J dropped 3 bases, with 10 bases sitting between them. The V gene's germline CDR1 is MDHEN and CDR2 SYDVKM. CDR3 length: 15 residues. CDR3 sequence reads: CASSLIRAPNEKLFF. CDR3 nucleotides: TGTGCCAGCAGTTTAATTAGGGCCCCTAATGAAAAACTGTTTTTT.

The CDR3 bases are TGTGCCAGCAGCCGGGGCACGAGTGAAAAACTGTTTTTT. The encoded protein is CASSRGTSEKLFF. The chain employs TRBV14 and TRBJ1-4; D perhaps matches TRBD1 (5 bases). V gave up 4 bases and J gave up 7 bases, with 10 bases separating them. Germline V gene lookup returns CDR1 SGHDN and CDR2 FVKESK. There are 13 residues in the CDR3.

This chain uses TRBV4-1 with TRBJ2-2; possibly TRBD1 for D (6 bases). V was trimmed by 1 base and J by 4 bases, leaving 7 bases between them. Germline V lookup: CDR1 MGHRA, CDR2 YSYEKL. CDR3 size: 14 residues. The CDR3 is CASSQVGGTGELFF. The CDR3 nucleotides read TGCGCCAGCAGCCAAGTAGGGGGCACCGGGGAGCTGTTTTTT.

The chain combines TRBV10-1 with TRBJ1-5; no clear D. This CDR3 is built from 15 residues. Germline-derived CDR1 and CDR2 are WNHNN and SYGVQD (reference sequence). Trimming shortened V by 0 bases and J by 2 bases, and 8 bases separated the two germline ends. The CDR3 loop reads CASSESSLGNQPQHF. CDR3 nucleotides: TGCGCCAGCAGTGAGTCCTCCCTTGGCAATCAGCCCCAGCATTTT.

The CDR3 DNA reads as TGTGCCAGCAGCCGCGACAGGCCAGGGAGGTACACCATATATTTT. It translates to CASSRDRPGRYTIYF. The chain has TRBV6-5 and TRBJ1-3, with TRBD1 as a possible D gene (6 bases). CDR3 length: 15 residues. V lost 6 bases and J 8 bases, leaving 20 bases between the germline ends. Germline values: CDR1 MNHEY, CDR2 SVGAGI.

The chain joins TRBV6-1 to TRBJ2-3; maybe TRBD1 (6 bases). The CDR3 is made up of 15 amino acids. V was trimmed by 0 bases and J by 0 bases, leaving 7 bases between them. Germline assignment: CDR1 MNHNS and CDR2 SASEGT. The CDR3 reads CASSEAQGSTDTQYF. The CDR3 DNA sequence: TGTGCCAGCAGTGAAGCGCAGGGGAGCACAGATACGCAGTATTTT.